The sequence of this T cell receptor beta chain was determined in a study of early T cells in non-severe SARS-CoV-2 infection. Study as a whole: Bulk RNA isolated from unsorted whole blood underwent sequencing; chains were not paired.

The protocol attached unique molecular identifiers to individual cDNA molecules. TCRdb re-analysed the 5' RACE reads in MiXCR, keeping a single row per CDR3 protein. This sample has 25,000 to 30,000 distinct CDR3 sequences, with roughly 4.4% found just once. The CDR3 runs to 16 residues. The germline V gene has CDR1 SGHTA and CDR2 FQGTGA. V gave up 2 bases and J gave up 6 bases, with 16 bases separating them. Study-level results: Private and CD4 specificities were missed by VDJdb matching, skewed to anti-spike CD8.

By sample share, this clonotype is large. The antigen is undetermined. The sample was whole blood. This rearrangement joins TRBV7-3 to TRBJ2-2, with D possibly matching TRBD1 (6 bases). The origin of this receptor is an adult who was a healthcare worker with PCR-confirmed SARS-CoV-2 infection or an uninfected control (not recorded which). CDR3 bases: TGTGCCAGCAGCTTAGGAGGCACAGGGAAGTCCGGGGAGCTGTTTTTT. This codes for CASSLGGTGKSGELFF. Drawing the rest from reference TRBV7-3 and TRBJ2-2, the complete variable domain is GAGVSQTPSNKVTEKGKYVELRCDPISGHTALYWYRQSLGQGPEFLIYFQGTGAADDSGLPNDRFFAVRPEGSVSTLKIQRTERGDSAVYLCASSLGGTGKSGELFFGEGSRLTVL.